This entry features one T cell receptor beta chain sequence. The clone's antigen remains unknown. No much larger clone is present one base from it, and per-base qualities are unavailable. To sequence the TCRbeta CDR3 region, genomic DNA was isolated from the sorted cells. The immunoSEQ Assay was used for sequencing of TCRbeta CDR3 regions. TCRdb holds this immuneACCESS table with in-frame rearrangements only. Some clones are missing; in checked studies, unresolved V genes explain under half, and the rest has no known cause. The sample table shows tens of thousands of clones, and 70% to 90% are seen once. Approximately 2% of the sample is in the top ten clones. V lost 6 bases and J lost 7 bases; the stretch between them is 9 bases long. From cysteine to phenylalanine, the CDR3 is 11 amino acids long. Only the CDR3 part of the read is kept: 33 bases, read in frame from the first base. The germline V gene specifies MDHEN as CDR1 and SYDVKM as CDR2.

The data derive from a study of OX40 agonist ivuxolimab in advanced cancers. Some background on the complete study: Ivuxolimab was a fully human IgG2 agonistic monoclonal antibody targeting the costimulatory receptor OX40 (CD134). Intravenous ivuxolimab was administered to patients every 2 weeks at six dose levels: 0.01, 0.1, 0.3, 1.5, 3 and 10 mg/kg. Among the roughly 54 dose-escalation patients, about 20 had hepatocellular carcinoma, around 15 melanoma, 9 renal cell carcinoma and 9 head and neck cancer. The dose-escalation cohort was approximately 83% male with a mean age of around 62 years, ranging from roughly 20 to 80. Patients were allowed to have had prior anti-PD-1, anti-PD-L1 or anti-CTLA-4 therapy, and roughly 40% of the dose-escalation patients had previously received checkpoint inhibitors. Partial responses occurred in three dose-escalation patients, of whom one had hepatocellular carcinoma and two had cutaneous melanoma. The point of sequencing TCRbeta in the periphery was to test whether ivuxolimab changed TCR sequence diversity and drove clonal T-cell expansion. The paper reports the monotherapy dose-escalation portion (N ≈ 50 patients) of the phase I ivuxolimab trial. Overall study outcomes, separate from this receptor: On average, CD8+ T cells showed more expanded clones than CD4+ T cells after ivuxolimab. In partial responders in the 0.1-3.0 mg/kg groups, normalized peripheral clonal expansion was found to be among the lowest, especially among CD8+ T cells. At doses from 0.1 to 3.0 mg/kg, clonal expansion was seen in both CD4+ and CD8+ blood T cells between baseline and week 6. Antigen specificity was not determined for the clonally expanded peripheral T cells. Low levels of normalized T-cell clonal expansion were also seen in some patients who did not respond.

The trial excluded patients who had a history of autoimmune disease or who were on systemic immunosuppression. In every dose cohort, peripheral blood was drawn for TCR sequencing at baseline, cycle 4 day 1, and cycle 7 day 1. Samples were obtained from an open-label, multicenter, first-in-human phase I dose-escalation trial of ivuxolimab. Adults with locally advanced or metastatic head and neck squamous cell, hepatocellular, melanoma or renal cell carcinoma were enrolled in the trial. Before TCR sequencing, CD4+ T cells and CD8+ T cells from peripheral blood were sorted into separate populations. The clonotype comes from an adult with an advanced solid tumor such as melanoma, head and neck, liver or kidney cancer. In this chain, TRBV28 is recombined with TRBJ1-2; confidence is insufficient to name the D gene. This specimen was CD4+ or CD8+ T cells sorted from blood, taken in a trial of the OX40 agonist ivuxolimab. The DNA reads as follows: TGTGCCAGCAGCACGCTCGGTGGCTACACCTTC. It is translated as CASSTLGGYTF.